What follows is one T cell receptor beta chain and its context. Its antigen is currently not known. Base qualities are not recorded, but no much larger clone differs from it by a single base. Genomic DNA was extracted with the Qiagen DNeasy kit from unsorted PBMCs and from negatively selected CD4+ and CD8+ fractions. Amplification of TCR beta CDR3 regions was done by immunoSEQ multiplex PCR with primers that anneal to V and J segments. A synthetic immune receptor repertoire was used to minimize amplification bias, and any residual bias was removed computationally once sequencing was done. The authors processed their data as follows. Repertoire diversity was quantified as the Shannon entropy index using custom Python scripts. Unsorted, CD4+ and CD8+ repertoires were analyzed separately, except in combined analyses where CD4+ and CD8+ sequences were merged in silico. A clone counted as expanded when the clone's frequency after treatment rose at least 2-fold relative to C1D1, and clones undetected at baseline were given a pseudocount of 0.5. Singleton clones were defined as clones with 0 or 1 copy at C1D1, and non-singleton clones were defined as clones with 2 or more copies. Clones expanded in unsorted samples were assigned a CD4+, CD8+ or unknown annotation through matching of protein sequences in sorted samples from the same patient. Wilcoxon tests on paired samples were used to test diversity changes from C1D1 to C4D1. Drawn from immuneACCESS, this table holds only the in-frame rearrangements with V and J called that TCRdb kept. Clones are partly lost; checked studies trace under half to an unresolved V gene and leave the rest unexplained. That table is the source of V, J and clone size, and D and trimming were worked out from the DNA. This sample gives about 58,000 clones in total; around 89% of them show up just once. The ten top clones hold around 5% of the sample.

Per the publication, the time point label means: cycle 2 day 1 (C2D1) of nivolumab. All trial patients had relapsed after autologous stem cell transplantation, with cohorts A, B and C differing in prior brentuximab vedotin exposure. The trial cohort included fewer than 65 patients with relapsed/refractory classical Hodgkin lymphoma, and each patient had a best overall response of complete response, partial response or progressive disease. Single-agent nivolumab was administered to trial patients in the multi-cohort phase II CheckMate 205 trial. An independent review committee assessed best overall response by applying the 2007 International Working Group response criteria. Trial PBMCs were collected immediately before nivolumab initiation (C1D1) and during therapy at cycle 2 day 1 and cycle 4 day 1. After peripheral blood was drawn into 8 mL Vacutainer Cell Preparation Tubes, PBMCs were isolated by centrifugation and then cryopreserved.

This entry belongs to a study of PD-1 blockade in classical Hodgkin lymphoma (dated by TCRdb to about 2020). For the wider study: Nivolumab dosing was 3 mg/kg intravenously every 2 weeks, continuing until either disease progression or unacceptable toxicity. The study used CyTOF and TCR beta sequencing to define a peripheral blood immune signature of response to PD-1 blockade in classical Hodgkin lymphoma.

Study-wide conclusions, independent of this receptor: Only a single clinical trial cohort was studied, and what caused the repertoire differences, possibly disease activity or prior therapy, remained undefined. Trial patients achieving complete response had baseline diversity similar to newly diagnosed patients, whereas partial responders and progressors had significantly lower diversity. By C4D1, a significant rise was seen in CD4+ TCR diversity but not in CD8+ TCR diversity (p=0.0027 vs p=0.16), and the rise was most apparent among complete responders (p=0.02). Baseline TCR diversity was reported as lower in newly diagnosed patients than in healthy donors, and lower still in relapsed/refractory patients. Patients starting nivolumab less than 1 year after ASCT had lower diversity and were excluded from later analyses to avoid confounding by immune reconstitution.

According to the germline V gene, CDR1 reads SGHAT and CDR2 reads FQNNGV. A distance of 21 bases separates the germline ends of V and J, which lose 0 bases and 0 bases respectively. The cysteine opens and the phenylalanine closes a CDR3 of 20 amino acids. Of the read, only the CDR3 DNA is kept; its 60 bases are in frame from base 1. The receptor comes from a human donor with classical Hodgkin lymphoma. Recombination connected TRBV11-2 to TRBJ1-3; TRBD1 is a possible D gene, resting on 5 matching bases. The sample in question was peripheral blood mononuclear cells (PBMCs), obtained before the second cycle of nivolumab. The bases are TGTGCCAGCAGCTTAGATCGGGGGGTCGGGTTGTTCTCCTCTGGAAACACCATATATTTT. Its product reads: CASSLDRGVGLFSSGNTIYF.